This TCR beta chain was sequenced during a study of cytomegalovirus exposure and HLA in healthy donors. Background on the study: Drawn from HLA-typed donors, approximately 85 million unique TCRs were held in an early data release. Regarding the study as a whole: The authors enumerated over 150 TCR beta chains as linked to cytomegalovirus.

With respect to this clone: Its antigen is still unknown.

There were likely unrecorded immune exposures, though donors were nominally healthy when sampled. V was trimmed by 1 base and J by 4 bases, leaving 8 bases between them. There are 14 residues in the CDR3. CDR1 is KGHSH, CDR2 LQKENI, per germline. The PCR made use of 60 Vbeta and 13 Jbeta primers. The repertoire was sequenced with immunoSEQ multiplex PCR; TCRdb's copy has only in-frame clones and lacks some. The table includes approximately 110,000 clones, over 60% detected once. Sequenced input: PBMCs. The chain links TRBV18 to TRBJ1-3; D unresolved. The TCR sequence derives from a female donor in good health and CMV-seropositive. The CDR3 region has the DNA TGTGCCAGCTCACCACGGGAGGGAGGAAACACCATATATTTT. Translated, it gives CASSPREGGNTIYF.